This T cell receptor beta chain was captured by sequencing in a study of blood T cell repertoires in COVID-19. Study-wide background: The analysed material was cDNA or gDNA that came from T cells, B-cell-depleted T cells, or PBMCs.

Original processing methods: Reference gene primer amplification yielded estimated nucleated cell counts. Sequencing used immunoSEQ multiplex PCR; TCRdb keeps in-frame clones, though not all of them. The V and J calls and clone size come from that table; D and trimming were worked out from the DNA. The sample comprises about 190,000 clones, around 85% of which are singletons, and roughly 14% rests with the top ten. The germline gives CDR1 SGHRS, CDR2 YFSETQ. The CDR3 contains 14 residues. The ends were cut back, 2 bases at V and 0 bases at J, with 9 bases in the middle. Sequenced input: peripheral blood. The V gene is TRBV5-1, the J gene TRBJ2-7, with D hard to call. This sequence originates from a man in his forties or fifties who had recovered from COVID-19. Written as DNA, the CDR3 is TGCGCCAGCAGCTTTGAGCAAATCTCCTACGAGCAGTACTTC. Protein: CASSFEQISYEQYF.